A selection of T cell receptor beta chains follows, all from one sample in a study of regulatory T cells in long-lasting Graves disease. Using its own MiXCR run on the multiplex PCR reads, TCRdb lists one record per CDR3 protein. Counted here are approximately 540,000 distinct CDR3 sequences, around 12% occurring once; the ten biggest clones make up almost 9%. These same records also appear under a second study, on T cells in Graves' hyperthyroidism and ophthalmopathy.

Sequenced material: peripheral blood mononuclear cells (PBMCs), taken at new diagnosis, from a patient treated with antithyroid drugs. Source of these receptors: a woman younger than 45 with Graves disease. Both conserved end residues are part of each CDR3.

v_call	cdr3_length	j_call	cdr3_aa
TRBV5-1	12	TRBJ2-7	CASSWRYGEQYF
TRBV5-1	16	TRBJ1-3	CASSSAGSVSGNTIYF
TRBV28	15	TRBJ1-5	CASRRGGRYNQPQHF
TRBV28	17	TRBJ1-5	CASSLLTGVRSDQPQHF
TRBV14	13	TRBJ2-1	CASKRTEDNEQFF
TRBV19	13	TRBJ2-7	CASSPFRDYEQYF
TRBV18	14	TRBJ2-3	CASSRDRLTDTQYF
TRBV7-9	18	TRBJ1-1	CASSLLPGQGAKDTEAFF
TRBV11-2	13	TRBJ1-2	CASSRQINYGYTF
TRBV12-3/TRBV12-4	17	TRBJ2-3	CASSLVSLAGVTDTQYF
TRBV15	13	TRBJ2-7	CATSRARSSEQYF
TRBV12-3/TRBV12-4	17	TRBJ2-5	CASRPGTGRSGEETQYF
TRBV20-1	18	TRBJ2-1	CSALSGLASIHMGNEQFF
TRBV5-5	14	TRBJ2-7	CVSSPQSEVYEQYF
TRBV3-1	12	TRBJ2-7	CASSQELNEQYF
TRBV4-3	20	TRBJ2-7	CASSQDPLRTGPNSSYEQYF
TRBV24-1	15	TRBJ2-5	CATSDPGQGGETQYF
TRBV6-1	16	TRBJ1-5	CASSLGPGTLGQPQHF
TRBV6-1	15	TRBJ2-5	CASRLAGGGQETQYF
TRBV30	13	TRBJ2-1	CAWSAGFYNEQFF
TRBV2	15	TRBJ1-3	CASSVQTQRSGTTYF
TRBV2	15	TRBJ2-2	CASRGQGTNTGELFF
TRBV4-1	19	TRBJ1-5	CASSQAGALRATSNQPQHF
TRBV19	16	TRBJ2-2	CASSELGGRGTGELFF
TRBV7-9	17	TRBJ2-1	CASSLGLGPGKFNEQFF
TRBV20-1	13	TRBJ1-4	CSASKGLNEKLFF
TRBV15	17	TRBJ1-1	CATHPSARRGRNTEAFF
TRBV6-2/TRBV6-3	14	TRBJ1-1	CASRRIGTQEQAFF
TRBV12-3/TRBV12-4	15	TRBJ1-3	CASSPGGAPGNTIYF
TRBV12-3/TRBV12-4	14	TRBJ1-1	CASSLGGAVTEAFF
TRBV19	12	TRBJ2-3	CASSIEGSGQYF
TRBV9	17	TRBJ2-1	CASSVEKRTTSYNEQFF
TRBV4-1	11	TRBJ1-3	CASSQEYTIYF
TRBV3-1	14	TRBJ1-1	CASSQRLRALEAFF
TRBV25-1	14	TRBJ2-7	CASPRGGSAEEQYF
TRBV11-2	13	TRBJ2-1	CASSSTPYNEQFF
TRBV13	14	TRBJ1-1	CASSPRGGLPEAFF
TRBV5-1	15	TRBJ1-2	CASSLGEGANYGYTF
TRBV11-3	14	TRBJ2-5	CASSARQVEETQYF
TRBV6-1	15	TRBJ2-3	CASSIVGLRTDTQYF
TRBV3-1	15	TRBJ2-2	CASSRGQGATGELFF
TRBV7-6	14	TRBJ1-1	CASSPDNMNTEAFF
TRBV28	15	TRBJ1-1	CASSLEPGQGGRAFF
TRBV15	16	TRBJ1-6	CATRPSRVPYNSPLHF
TRBV2	13	TRBJ1-5	CASSEAAGQPQHF
TRBV11-3	16	TRBJ1-1	CASSLDLGGANTEAFF
TRBV6-6	13	TRBJ1-5	CASSYSITQPQHF
TRBV20-1	14	TRBJ1-3	CSARALSPGNTIYF
TRBV20-1	17	TRBJ2-1	CSARVPSGRPAGNEQFF
TRBV6-1	16	TRBJ1-4	CASRTQTGRPNEKLFF
TRBV5-5	16	TRBJ2-7	CASSASLAGGPYEQYF
TRBV7-8	15	TRBJ2-7	CASSRMRGATNEQYF
TRBV9	15	TRBJ2-1	CASSFSGRNLNEQFF
TRBV13	15	TRBJ2-3	CASSLRLAGGDTQYF